The clone carrying this T cell receptor beta chain was seen ten or more times. Its antigen is undetermined. The CDR3 is made up of 12 amino acids. V lost 3 bases and J 6 bases, leaving 12 bases between the germline ends. CDR1 DFQATT and CDR2 SNEGSKA come from the germline V gene (reference sequence). The source of the sample is a study of regulatory T cells in long-lasting Graves disease. Study observations and caveats: There were preferences for TRBV28, TRBJ1-2 and TRBJ2-5 in persistent disease.

Stated time point: newly diagnosed GD, antithyroid drugs for less than 3 months. Generation of the TCR library employed RNA extracted from PBMCs. CDR3-region Arm-PCR and iRepertoire HTBI primers produced the TCR beta libraries. TCRdb itself ran the multiplex PCR reads through MiXCR, one entry per CDR3 protein. The sample holds roughly 350,000 distinct CDR3 sequences, around 15% seen once. This same sample was also part of a study on T cells in Graves' hyperthyroidism and ophthalmopathy. From that paper: Diagnosis of hyperthyroidism was new in patients aged 18 to 65, and its duration was under 2 months. Uncontrolled infection, other autoimmune disease, pregnancy or lactation excluded patients. In blood, most of the thyroid clonotypes expanded above 0.001 were also present.

The chain joins TRBV20-1 to TRBJ2-7; D is undetermined. The receptor comes from a woman aged 18-29 years with Graves disease. The sequencing here drew on peripheral blood mononuclear cells (PBMCs), taken at new diagnosis, from a patient treated with antithyroid drugs. The CDR3 region is CSASTQMSEQYF. DNA for the CDR3: TGCAGTGCTAGTACCCAGATGAGCGAGCAGTACTTC.